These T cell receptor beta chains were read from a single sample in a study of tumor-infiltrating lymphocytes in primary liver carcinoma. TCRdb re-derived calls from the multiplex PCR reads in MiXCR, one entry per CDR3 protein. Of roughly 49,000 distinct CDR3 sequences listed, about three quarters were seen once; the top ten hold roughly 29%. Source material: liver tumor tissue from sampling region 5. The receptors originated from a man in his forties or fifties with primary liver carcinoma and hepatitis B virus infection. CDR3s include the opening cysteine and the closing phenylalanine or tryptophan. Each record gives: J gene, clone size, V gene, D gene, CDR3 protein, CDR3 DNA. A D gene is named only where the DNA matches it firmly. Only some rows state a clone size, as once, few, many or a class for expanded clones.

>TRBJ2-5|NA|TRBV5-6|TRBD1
CASYLGQGRLEIQYF
TGTGCCAGCTACCTAGGACAGGGCCGATTGGAGATCCAGTACTTC
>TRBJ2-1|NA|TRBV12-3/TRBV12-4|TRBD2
CVNRGLASPNEQFF
TGTGTCAACCGCGGACTAGCGAGTCCCAATGAGCAGTTCTTC
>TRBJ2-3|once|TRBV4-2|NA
CASSQDKGQESDTEYF
TGTGCCAGCAGCCAAGATAAGGGGCAGGAGTCAGATACGGAGTATTTT
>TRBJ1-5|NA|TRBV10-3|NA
CAISVVNQPKHF
TGTGCCATCAGTGTAGTGAATCAGCCCAAGCATTTT
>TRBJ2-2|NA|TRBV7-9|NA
CASSLQGSHTRELFF
TGTGCCAGCAGCCTCCAGGGAAGCCACACCAGGGAGCTGTTTTTT
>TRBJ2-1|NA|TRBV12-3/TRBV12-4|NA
CACSTPSKSYNEQFF
TGTGCCTGCAGTACGCCTTCGAAGTCCTACAATGAGCAGTTCTTC
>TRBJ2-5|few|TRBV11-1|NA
CASSPRTGPVESQYF
TGTGCCAGCAGCCCCCGGACGGGGCCCGTGGAGTCCCAGTACTTC
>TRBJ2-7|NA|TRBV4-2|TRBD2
CATTGLVGVYESYEQYF
TGTGCCACTACAGGACTAGTGGGAGTTTATGAGTCCTACGAGCAGTACTTC
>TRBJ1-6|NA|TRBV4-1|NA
CASSQEPGNYNLPLHF
TGCGCCAGCAGCCAAGAGCCGGGCAACTATAACTTACCCCTCCACTTT
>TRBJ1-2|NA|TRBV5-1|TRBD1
CASSLQHTGDHGYTF
TGCGCCAGCAGCTTGCAACACACAGGGGACCATGGTTACACCTTC
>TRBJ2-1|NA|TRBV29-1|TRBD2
CSVLIAGGPNEQFF
TGCAGCGTCCTCATAGCGGGAGGGCCGAATGAGCAGTTCTTC
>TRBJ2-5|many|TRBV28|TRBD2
CASSFTSGIGETQYF
TGTGCCAGCAGTTTTACTAGCGGGATCGGAGAGACCCAGTACTTC
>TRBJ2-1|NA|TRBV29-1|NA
CSVDAQRSNAQFF
TGCAGCGTTGATGCTCAGAGGAGCAATGCGCAATTCTTC
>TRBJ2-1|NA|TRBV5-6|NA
CTSRFGVVGNEQFF
TGTACCAGCAGATTCGGGGTGGTGGGCAATGAGCAGTTCTTC
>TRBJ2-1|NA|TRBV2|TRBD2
CASSEAGGFYNEQFF
TGTGCCAGCAGTGAGGCGGGAGGGTTCTACAATGAGCAGTTCTTC